These 9 T cell receptor beta chains were all obtained from the same sample, sequenced in a study of regulatory T cells in long-lasting Graves disease. Time point defined: newly diagnosed GD, antithyroid drugs for less than 3 months. Generation of the TCR library employed RNA extracted from PBMCs. Sequencing libraries for TCR beta were prepared with iRepertoire HTBI primers and Arm-PCR of CDR3 regions. TCRdb re-called the multiplex PCR reads through MiXCR, storing one row per CDR3 protein. The table includes over 300,000 distinct CDR3 sequences, roughly a sixth detected once. This sample comprised peripheral blood mononuclear cells (PBMCs), obtained at new diagnosis, from a patient treated with antithyroid drugs. These receptors were collected from a female donor with Graves disease.

This clonotype has ten or more counts. The chain joins TRBV6-2 or TRBV6-3 to TRBJ2-5, with D uncertain. The CDR3 spans 11 residues. Germline CDR1 is MNHEY and CDR2 is SVGEGT. V was pared by 5 bases and J by 7 bases, with 8 bases between. The CDR3 sequence is CASSGYTTQYF. The CDR3 bases are TGTGCCAGCAGTGGGTATACGACCCAGTACTTC.

This rearrangement joins TRBV12-3 or TRBV12-4 to TRBJ1-1, with D tentatively TRBD1 (6 bases). The CDR3 is 16 residues long. V gave up 7 bases and J gave up 1 base, with 19 bases separating them. The CDR3 loop reads CASMGGQGNRNTEAFF. The CDR3 bases are TGTGCCAGCATGGGGGGGCAGGGGAATAGGAACACTGAAGCTTTCTTT.

On this clonotype itself: This clone may be a read error of a much larger clone one base away. J is TRBJ2-3 and V is TRBV28; 9 bases are shared with TRBD1. The CDR3 extends over 15 amino acids. From germline, CDR1 is MDHEN and CDR2 SYDVKM. CDR3 sequence: CASSSGQGHTGTQYF. As DNA, the CDR3 is TGTGCCAGCAGTTCGGGACAGGGACACACAGGTACGCAGTATTTT.

This rearrangement joins TRBV6-1 to TRBJ1-1; D remains unclear. In germline, CDR1 is MNHNS, CDR2 SASEGT. The CDR3 is made up of 15 amino acids. The V end lost 5 bases, the J end lost 0 bases, and 13 bases lay between the germline ends. CDR3 loop: CASSLQEGLNTEAFF. The CDR3 bases are TGTGCCAGCAGTCTCCAGGAGGGTTTGAACACTGAAGCTTTCTTT.

This clonotype has only a few counts. The chain links TRBV28 to TRBJ2-2; 12 positions match TRBD2. Trimming took 6 bases from V and 4 from J; bases not matched to a gene: 9. The CDR3 runs to 17 residues. CDR1 MDHEN and CDR2 SYDVKM come from the germline V gene. CDR3 amino acids: CASRPRTSGTRTGELFF. Here the CDR3 DNA reads TGTGCCAGCAGACCTCGGACTAGCGGGACCCGCACCGGGGAGCTGTTTTTT.

This clonotype was detected many times. The chain has TRBV28 and TRBJ1-1; D remains unclear. This CDR3 comprises 14 residues. Trimming took 6 bases from V and 2 from J, leaving 13 bases between them. In germline, CDR1 is MDHEN, CDR2 SYDVKM. This CDR3 is CASRSHQFNTEAFF. The CDR3 DNA reads TGTGCCAGCAGATCCCATCAATTCAACACTGAAGCTTTCTTT.

The table lists this clonotype with a few counts. This chain uses TRBV7-2 with TRBJ2-2, with 10 bases aligning to TRBD2. Trimming at V came to 1 base and at J to 6 bases, leaving 5 bases not matched to a gene. The CDR3 sequence is 16 residues long. Germline assignment: CDR1 SGHTA and CDR2 FQGNSA. In DNA form, the CDR3 reads TGTGCCAGCAGCTTAGGGTCTAGCGGGAGCGCCGGGGAGCTGTTTTTT. It encodes CASSLGSSGSAGELFF.

Ten or more counts support this clonotype. The chain is built from TRBV11-2 and TRBJ1-2, with D possibly matching TRBD1 (6 bases). Germline loops: CDR1 SGHAT, CDR2 FQNNGV. Trimming pared 2 bases from V and 3 bases from J, leaving 10 bases between. CDR3 length: 14 residues. The CDR3 region has the DNA TGTGCCAGCAGCTTAACGGGGGGGCACTATGGCTACACCTTC. Translating it yields CASSLTGGHYGYTF.

This clonotype showed up many times. The rearrangement uses TRBV6-2 or TRBV6-3 and TRBJ2-4; no definite D call. CDR1 is MNHEY and CDR2 is SVGEGT in the germline V gene. With 4 bases removed from V and 0 bases from J, the gap between germline ends came to 10 bases. The length of the CDR3 is 15 residues. The CDR3 protein is CASSSAELAKNIQYF. In DNA, the CDR3 is TGTGCCAGCAGTTCCGCGGAATTAGCCAAAAACATTCAGTACTTC.